These 26 T cell receptor beta chains share one sample of origin, sequenced in a study of cytomegalovirus exposure and HLA in healthy donors (dated by TCRdb to the late 2010s). Library creation used the immunoSEQ multiplex PCR assay. For the multiplex PCR, a mixture combining 60 forward primers for TCR Vbeta segments and 13 reverse primers for TCR Jbeta segments was used. TCRdb holds this immuneACCESS table with in-frame rearrangements only. Some clones are missing; in checked studies, unresolved V genes explain under half, and the rest has no known cause. Recorded for this sample are approximately 82,000 clones; about 70% of them occurred a single time. The top ten constitute 6.2% of the sample. Sequenced sample: PBMCs. The receptors derive from a woman aged 45-59 years in good health and CMV-seropositive.

The V call is TRBV19, the J call TRBJ1-5, with D unclear. The CDR3 is 13 residues long. CDR1 LNHDA and CDR2 SQIVND come from the germline V gene (reference sequence). The ends were cut back, 0 bases at V and 6 bases at J, with 6 bases in the middle. The CDR3 bases are TGTGCCAGTAGTATAGATCGGGTTCAGCCCCAGCATTTT. Its translation: CASSIDRVQPQHF.

This chain joins TRBV5-1 and TRBJ2-7; TRBD1 might be the D (5 bases). With 2 bases removed from V and 3 bases from J, the gap between germline ends came to 15 bases. CDR1 is SGHRS and CDR2 is YFSETQ in the germline V gene. This CDR3 has 15 amino acids. The CDR3 sequence: CASSFDSFSYYEQYF. In DNA, the CDR3 is TGCGCCAGCAGCTTTGACAGTTTTTCCTACTACGAGCAGTACTTC. Using reference TRBV5-1 and TRBJ2-7 for the parts outside the CDR3, the full variable domain is KAGVTQTPRYLIKTRGQQVTLSCSPISGHRSVSWYQQTPGQGLQFLFEYFSETQRNKGNFPGRFSGRQFSNSRSEMNVSTLELGDSALYLCASSFDSFSYYEQYFGPGTRLTVT.

This clone has at least ten counts. The genes are TRBV6-4 and TRBJ2-3; 10 nucleotides line up with TRBD2. Germline V lookup: CDR1 MRHNA, CDR2 SNTAGT. The V and J ends lost 3 bases and 2 bases, in that order; junction bases with no gene match: 5. The CDR3 totals 16 residues. The CDR3 bases are TGTGCCAGCAGTGAGGCTAGCGGGAGTCACACAGATACGCAGTATTTT. As protein: CASSEASGSHTDTQYF.

The rearrangement links TRBV28 to TRBJ1-1; D remains ambiguous. The CDR3 runs 12 residues. V was pared by 10 bases and J by 1 base, with 10 bases between. Germline-derived CDR1 and CDR2 are MDHEN and SYDVKM. This CDR3 reads CATYRWNTEAFF. As DNA, the CDR3 is TGTGCCACCTACCGGTGGAACACTGAAGCTTTCTTT.

This clone has just a few counts. This chain connects TRBV15 to TRBJ2-7; TRBD2 matches at 7 bases. Germline CDR1 and CDR2: LNHNV and YYDKDF (reference sequence). CDR3 size: 12 residues. The V and J ends lost 8 bases and 4 bases, in that order; junction bases with no gene match: 5. CDR3 sequence (DNA): TGTGCCACCTGGGGGGAGGGTTACGAGCAGTACTTC. Its protein product is CATWGEGYEQYF. Based on the CDR3 plus reference TRBV15 and TRBJ2-7, the full variable domain is DAMVIQNPRYQVTQFGKPVTLSCSQTLNHNVMYWYQQKSSQAPKLLFHYYDKDFNNEADTPDNFQSRRPNTSFCFLDIRSPGLGDTAMYLCATWGEGYEQYFGPGTRLTVT.

The chain employs TRBV5-4 and TRBJ2-6; 9 positions match TRBD1. The CDR3 covers 16 residues. The V segment lost 2 bases and the J segment 2 bases; nucleotides outside the gene matches: 2. In germline, CDR1 is SGHNT, CDR2 YYREEE (reference sequence). Here the CDR3 reads CASSLQGAAGANVLTF. Here the CDR3 DNA reads TGTGCCAGCAGCTTACAGGGGGCAGCTGGGGCCAACGTCCTGACTTTC.

The CDR3 DNA is TGTGCCAGCCTCCGGGACAGGTCTCACTATGGCTACACCTTC. Residues: CASLRDRSHYGYTF. The J gene is TRBJ1-2, the V gene TRBV6-5; 8 bases map to TRBD1. Germline CDR1 and CDR2: MNHEY and SVGAGI. The CDR3 is 14 residues long. Losses at the gene ends were 8 bases for V and 3 bases for J; bases not matched to a gene: 8.

The chain uses TRBV19 and TRBJ1-3; 7 nucleotides agree with TRBD1. With 5 bases clipped from V and 0 bases from J, the junction kept 1 base outside the gene matches. CDR1 is LNHDA, CDR2 SQIVND, per germline (reference sequence). This CDR3 is built from 14 residues. CDR3 nucleotides: TGTGCCAGTAGTCACAGGGGCTCTGGAAACACCATATATTTT. Its translation: CASSHRGSGNTIYF.

This chain joins TRBV28 and TRBJ2-1, with 8 bases identical to TRBD2. The CDR3 extends over 14 amino acids. Germline CDR1 and CDR2: MDHEN and SYDVKM. Germline trimming cut 2 bases from V and 9 bases from J; bases unmatched to any gene: 6. As DNA, the CDR3 is TGTGCCAGCAGTTTAGCGGGAGGAGGGAGTGAGCAGTTCTTC. Its translation: CASSLAGGGSEQFF.

The chain links TRBV9 to TRBJ1-1; D might be TRBD1 (5 bases). This CDR3 has 15 residues. From germline, CDR1 is SGDLS and CDR2 YYNGEE. With 3 bases removed from V and 4 bases from J, the gap between germline ends came to 16 bases. CDR3 amino acids: CASSAGGEVVTEAFF. In nucleotides, the CDR3 is TGTGCCAGCAGCGCCGGAGGGGAGGTTGTCACTGAAGCTTTCTTT.

The rearrangement uses TRBV11-2 and TRBJ2-7; TRBD2 might be the D (5 bases). Trimming stripped 1 base from V and 0 bases from J, with 16 bases between. The germline gives CDR1 SGHAT, CDR2 FQNNGV. This CDR3 spans 17 amino acids. The CDR3 sequence is CASSLGGRAQSSYEQYF. In DNA, the CDR3 is TGTGCCAGCAGCTTAGGCGGGCGAGCGCAAAGCTCCTACGAGCAGTACTTC.

The chain couples TRBV18 to TRBJ2-1; D is unresolved. Germline assignment: CDR1 KGHSH and CDR2 LQKENI. Trimming pared 4 bases from V and 4 bases from J, leaving 14 bases between. The CDR3 runs 15 residues. The CDR3 reads CASSRTLEPYNEQFF. CDR3 sequence (DNA): TGTGCCAGCTCACGCACTCTAGAGCCGTACAATGAGCAGTTCTTC.

The chain couples TRBV7-9 to TRBJ2-1; TRBD2 matches 8 bases. V was clipped by 5 bases and J by 9 bases; unmatched bases: 15. CDR3 length: 16 residues. The V gene's germline CDR1 is SEHNR and CDR2 FQNEAQ (reference sequence). Here the CDR3 reads CASSPWTVAGPGEQFF. Here the CDR3 DNA reads TGTGCCAGCAGCCCCTGGACTGTAGCGGGACCAGGTGAGCAGTTCTTC.

The chain recombines TRBV4-1 with TRBJ1-5; D is uncertain. The ends were cut back, 0 bases at V and 4 bases at J, with 7 bases in the middle. CDR3 length: 14 residues. Germline CDR1 is MGHRA and CDR2 is YSYEKL. The CDR3 DNA is TGCGCCAGCAGCCAAGATCTGGCTAATCAGCCCCAGCATTTT. It specifies CASSQDLANQPQHF.

The chain couples TRBV5-6 to TRBJ2-5; 9 bases agree with TRBD1. Per the germline V gene, CDR1 is SGHDT and CDR2 is YYEEEE. This CDR3 has 16 residues. After removal of 4 bases from V and 4 bases from J, the junction contained 11 bases not matched to a gene. CDR3 sequence reads: CASSLTLGQGRETQYF. The DNA of the CDR3 is TGTGCCAGCAGCCTGACTTTAGGACAGGGGCGAGAGACCCAGTACTTC.

This chain connects TRBV30 to TRBJ1-3; D unclear. The CDR3 covers 14 residues. Trimming took off 3 bases at V and 4 bases at J, with 13 bases between the two ends. CDR1 GTSNPN and CDR2 SVGIG come from the germline V gene (reference sequence). The CDR3 sequence is CAWRYRGTGNTIYF. The CDR3 nucleotides are TGTGCCTGGAGGTATCGGGGTACAGGAAACACCATATATTTT. The variable domain in full, with the rest retrieved from reference TRBV30 and TRBJ1-3, is SQTIHQWPATLVQPVGSPLSLECTVEGTSNPNLYWYRQAAGRGLQLLFYSVGIGQISSEVPQNLSASRPQDRQFILSSKKLLLSDSGFYLCAWRYRGTGNTIYFGEGSWLTVV.

The V and J genes are TRBV28 and TRBJ1-4, with a weak D call TRBD1 (5 bases). V lost 5 bases, J lost 3 bases, and 19 bases lay in between. The CDR3 extends over 17 amino acids. Germline values: CDR1 MDHEN, CDR2 SYDVKM. The CDR3 DNA is TGTGCCAGCAGTGCAGGGATTCGGCGCGCTCCTAATGAAAAACTGTTTTTT. Amino acid sequence: CASSAGIRRAPNEKLFF.

This clone came up a few times. This chain joins TRBV10-3 and TRBJ2-3; weak D call: TRBD1 (5 bases). Trimming took 0 bases from V and 10 from J, leaving 14 bases between them. Per germline, CDR1 ENHRY and CDR2 SYGVKD. The CDR3 runs 14 residues. CDR3 sequence (DNA): TGTGCCATCAGTGAGTCGTACGAAATGGGGCCGCAGTATTTT. The encoded protein is CAISESYEMGPQYF.

A few counts support this clone. At one end the junction does not follow the germline gene, possibly because of a read error. The V and J genes are TRBV7-7 and TRBJ1-4; D may be TRBD1 (6 bases). The CDR3 is 17 residues long. In germline, CDR1 is SSHAT, CDR2 FNYEAQ (reference sequence). The CDR3 nucleotides are TGTGCTAGCAGCCCCGGCAGGGGCATTGCAACTAATGAAAAACTGTTTTTT. Its protein is CASSPGRGIATNEKLFF.

The chain combines TRBV14 with TRBJ2-5; 7 bases match TRBD2. Looked up from germline, CDR1 is SGHDN and CDR2 is FVKESK. Trimming removed 1 base from V and 2 bases from J; junction bases left unmatched: 7. The CDR3 loop spans 16 amino acids. As DNA, the CDR3 is TGTGCCAGCAGCCAAGTTGGGAGGGGCCCACAAGAGACCCAGTACTTC. This gives the protein CASSQVGRGPQETQYF.

This clone has more than one count but fewer than ten. The gene calls are TRBV4-1 and TRBJ1-2, with no clear D. The V gene's germline CDR1 is MGHRA and CDR2 YSYEKL. The V end lost 1 base, the J end lost 7 bases, and 13 bases lay between the germline ends. The CDR3 spans 14 residues. CDR3 DNA sequence: TGCGCCAGCAGCCAAGCCGGGTTGACGGGTGGCTACACCTTC. It yields the protein CASSQAGLTGGYTF.

The chain's CDR3 is CASSEISYEQYF. Written as DNA, the CDR3 is TGTGCCAGCAGTGAGATTAGCTACGAGCAGTACTTC. The V gene is TRBV28, the J gene TRBJ2-7; the D is unclear. The CDR3 is 12 residues long. Germline assignment: CDR1 MDHEN and CDR2 SYDVKM. V dropped 5 bases and J dropped 3 bases, with 8 bases sitting between them.

V gene TRBV10-3 combines with J gene TRBJ2-5; D ambiguous. V lost 8 bases, J lost 2 bases, and 9 bases lay in between. The CDR3 runs to 12 residues. Per the germline V gene, CDR1 is ENHRY and CDR2 is SYGVKD. The CDR3 DNA follows: TGTGCCATCGCCACAGCACAAGAGACCCAGTACTTC. Protein product: CAIATAQETQYF.

The chain recombines TRBV2 with TRBJ2-7, with D tentatively TRBD2 (5 bases). The germline V gene has CDR1 SNHLY and CDR2 FYNNEI. This CDR3 is built from 13 residues. V gave up 10 bases and J gave up 6 bases, with 19 bases separating them. CDR3 in amino acids: CATTSEGVSEQYF. The CDR3 coding sequence is TGTGCCACCACCAGTGAGGGCGTTAGCGAGCAGTACTTC.

The V and J genes are TRBV6-4 and TRBJ2-1, with 10 bases aligning to TRBD1. Trimming cost V 5 bases and J 8 bases; bases outside gene matches: 6. This CDR3 has 14 residues. The germline V gene has CDR1 MRHNA and CDR2 SNTAGT. CDR3: CASSWRDRGDEQFF. CDR3 DNA sequence: TGTGCCAGCAGTTGGAGGGACAGGGGTGATGAGCAGTTCTTC.

This sequence joins TRBV27 and TRBJ2-7; D possibly corresponds to TRBD2 (5 bases). Looked up from germline, CDR1 is MNHEY and CDR2 is SMNVEV (reference sequence). This CDR3 has 13 residues. Trimming shortened V by 3 bases and J by 3 bases, and 9 bases separated the two germline ends. CDR3: CASSFARGYEQYF. In DNA, the CDR3 is TGTGCCAGCAGTTTTGCTCGGGGCTACGAGCAGTACTTC.